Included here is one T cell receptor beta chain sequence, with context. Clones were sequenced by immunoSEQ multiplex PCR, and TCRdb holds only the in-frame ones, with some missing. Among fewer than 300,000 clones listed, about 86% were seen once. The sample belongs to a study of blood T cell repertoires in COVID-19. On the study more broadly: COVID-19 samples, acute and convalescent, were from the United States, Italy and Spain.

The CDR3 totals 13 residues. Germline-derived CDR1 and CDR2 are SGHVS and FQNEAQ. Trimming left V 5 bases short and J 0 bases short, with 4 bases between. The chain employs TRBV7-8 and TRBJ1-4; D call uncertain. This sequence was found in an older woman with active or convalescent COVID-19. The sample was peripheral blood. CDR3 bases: TGTGCCAGCAGCACACCAACTAATGAAAAACTGTTTTTT. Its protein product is CASSTPTNEKLFF.